This T cell receptor (beta chain) is drawn from a study of T cell responses to AZD1222 COVID-19 vaccine. Second-dose recipients at about 4 or about 12 weeks were treated as one pooled group. Generated by immunoSEQ multiplex PCR, the TCRdb table keeps only in-frame clones and is missing some. The sample yields 120,000 or so clones, roughly 82% seen once. J lost 6 bases, V lost 2 bases, and 4 bases had no gene match. Per the germline V gene, CDR1 is LGHDT and CDR2 is YNNKEL (reference sequence). The CDR3 length is 14 residues. The receptor's source is an adult who received the AZD1222 COVID-19 vaccine. The chain joins TRBV3-1 (or the pseudogene TRBV3-2) to TRBJ1-2; TRBD1 agrees at 9 bases. The material sequenced was peripheral blood, taken 28 days after the second AZD1222 dose. The CDR3 DNA reads TGTGCCAGCAGCCAATTACAGGGGGCTGATGGCTACACCTTC. It codes for CASSQLQGADGYTF.